Below are 25 T cell receptor beta chains sequenced from a single sample in a study of CD8 T cells in ankylosing spondylitis. TCRdb analysed the 5' RACE reads with MiXCR anew, one entry per CDR3 protein. Of roughly 400,000 distinct CDR3 sequences in the sample, around 22% were seen once. Which antigens these TCRs recognize remains unknown. Findings and caveats of the study: Characteristic, it appeared, of ankylosing spondylitis blood was a TCR beta motif of roughly eight highly homologous variants.

Sequencing input: blood, either unsorted or a sorted T cell fraction (not recorded which). These TCRs come from a male donor with ankylosing spondylitis.

The chain couples TRBV9 to TRBJ1-1, with a tentative D call TRBD1 (5 bases). The germline V gene encodes CDR1 SGDLS and CDR2 YYNGEE. The V end was cut by 4 bases, the J end by 0 bases, with 10 bases between. This CDR3 spans 14 amino acids. CDR3 coding DNA: TGTGCCAGCAGCACGACAGATATGAACACTGAAGCTTTCTTT. It codes for CASSTTDMNTEAFF.

The chain links TRBV5-1 to TRBJ2-3, with D possibly TRBD1 on 5 matching bases. Germline V gene lookup returns CDR1 SGHRS and CDR2 YFSETQ. V was shortened by 4 bases and J by 3 bases, with 18 bases between the two germline ends. The CDR3 covers 16 residues. DNA of the CDR3: TGCGCCAGCAGCGCCCACAGGCAGTCGTCAACAGATACGCAGTATTTT. Translation gives CASSAHRQSSTDTQYF. Combining the CDR3 with reference TRBV5-1 and TRBJ2-3 gives the whole variable domain KAGVTQTPRYLIKTRGQQVTLSCSPISGHRSVSWYQQTPGQGLQFLFEYFSETQRNKGNFPGRFSGRQFSNSRSEMNVSTLELGDSALYLCASSAHRQSSTDTQYFGPGTRLTVL.

This chain links TRBV3-1 with TRBJ2-7; D might be TRBD1 or TRBD2, each matching 6 bases. Germline-derived CDR1 and CDR2 are LGHDT and YNNKEL (reference sequence). Trimming stripped 5 bases from V and 10 bases from J, with 15 bases between. The CDR3 is made up of 12 amino acids. This CDR3 is CASSANRGPQYF. CDR3 DNA sequence: TGTGCCAGCAGCGCCAACCGGGGGCCACAGTACTTC.

Ten or more counts support this clonotype. The chain joins TRBV29-1 to TRBJ2-1; 11 nucleotides line up with TRBD1. J lost 6 bases, V lost 8 bases, and 9 bases had no gene match. CDR1 and CDR2 from the germline V gene are SQVTM and ANQGSEA. CDR3 length: 14 amino acids. In nucleotides, the CDR3 is TGCAGCACCCCCCCGGGGACAGGGGGCAATGAGCAGTTCTTC. Amino acids: CSTPPGTGGNEQFF.

This clonotype was counted between two and nine times. The gene calls are TRBV7-8 and TRBJ2-2; 8 positions match TRBD1. Germline loops: CDR1 SGHVS, CDR2 FQNEAQ. Trimming removed 4 bases from V and 4 bases from J; junction bases left unmatched: 2. The CDR3 runs to 14 residues. The CDR3 region is CASSWDRSTGELFF. The DNA for the CDR3 is TGTGCCAGCAGCTGGGACAGGTCCACCGGGGAGCTGTTTTTT.

This clonotype was observed a few times. The chain couples TRBV5-6 to TRBJ2-3, with D maybe TRBD2 (5 bases). This CDR3 region has 14 residues. Germline lookup yields CDR1 SGHDT and CDR2 YYEEEE. V was shortened by 4 bases and J by 5 bases, with 14 bases between the two germline ends. The CDR3 spells CASSLRTGEDTQYF. The CDR3 coding sequence is TGTGCCAGCAGCCTAAGGACCGGGGAAGATACGCAGTATTTT.

The table lists this clonotype with a few counts. The rearrangement links TRBV27 to TRBJ1-5, with 10 bases identical to TRBD1. Germline values: CDR1 MNHEY, CDR2 SMNVEV (reference sequence). The CDR3 covers 13 residues. After removal of 6 bases from V and 6 bases from J, the junction contained 2 bases not matched to a gene. CDR3 amino acids: CASSWDRGQPQHF. DNA of the CDR3: TGTGCCAGCAGCTGGGACAGGGGTCAGCCCCAGCATTTT.

This clonotype appeared many times. The chain links TRBV5-1 to TRBJ2-2, with 7 positions matching TRBD1. Germline-derived CDR1 and CDR2 are SGHRS and YFSETQ. V was clipped by 0 bases and J by 1 base; unmatched bases: 0. The CDR3 extends over 15 amino acids. Here the CDR3 DNA reads TGCGCCAGCAGCTTGGGACAGGGGAACACCGGGGAGCTGTTTTTT. Translating gives CASSLGQGNTGELFF.

The chain combines TRBV4-2 with TRBJ2-5, with D perhaps TRBD1 (5 bases). The CDR3 is 16 residues long. The germline V and J ends were trimmed by 3 bases and 2 bases, with 16 bases remaining between them. Germline CDR1 reads LGHNA; CDR2 reads YNFKEQ. The CDR3 sequence is CASSHSSAAGQETQYF. In DNA form, the CDR3 reads TGTGCCAGCAGCCATTCTTCCGCGGCAGGGCAAGAGACCCAGTACTTC.

This chain connects TRBV11-3 to TRBJ2-1, with TRBD2 matching over 10 bases. Trimming at V came to 1 base and at J to 13 bases, leaving 4 bases not matched to a gene. The CDR3 loop spans 13 amino acids. Germline CDR1 and CDR2: SGHNT and YENEEA. The CDR3: CASSLAASGSQFF. The CDR3 coding sequence is TGTGCCAGCAGCTTAGCGGCTAGCGGGAGCCAGTTCTTC.

A few counts support this clonotype. The rearrangement joins TRBV5-4 to TRBJ2-5; TRBD1 matches 8 bases. V was pared by 2 bases and J by 5 bases, with 8 bases of the junction left unmatched. Germline assignment: CDR1 SGHNT and CDR2 YYREEE (reference sequence). The length of the CDR3 is 15 residues. CDR3 residues: CASSFDRGFSETQYF. CDR3 DNA: TGTGCCAGCAGCTTTGACAGGGGTTTCTCGGAGACCCAGTACTTC.

This clonotype turned up a few times. V gene TRBV20-1 combines with J gene TRBJ2-1; 9 bases agree with TRBD2. Per the germline V gene, CDR1 is DFQATT and CDR2 is SNEGSKA (reference sequence). The V segment lost 5 bases and the J segment 5 bases; nucleotides outside the gene matches: 10. This CDR3 contains 15 residues. The CDR3 DNA reads TGCAGTGCTGCTCGTCTAATAGCGGGAGACAATGAGCAGTTCTTC. Protein product: CSAARLIAGDNEQFF.

This clonotype has more than one count but fewer than ten. The chain combines TRBV5-1 with TRBJ2-1; a weak D match, TRBD2 (6 bases). This CDR3 comprises 14 residues. Trimming shortened V by 5 bases and J by 10 bases, and 19 bases separated the two germline ends. Germline assignment: CDR1 SGHRS and CDR2 YFSETQ. The CDR3 bases are TGCGCCAGCAGTGGACGGGAGAGGTTGGAGGAGCAGTTCTTC. Translating it yields CASSGRERLEEQFF.

This clonotype occurred a few times. V gene TRBV27 combines with J gene TRBJ1-2; D uncertain. Germline-derived CDR1 and CDR2 are MNHEY and SMNVEV (reference sequence). V shed 6 bases and J shed 2 bases, with 13 bases lying between them. This CDR3 has 14 amino acids. CDR3 nucleotide sequence: TGTGCCAGCAGGCCCCTGGGGAGGAACTATGGCTACACCTTC. Translating it yields CASRPLGRNYGYTF.

J is TRBJ2-7 and V is TRBV20-1, with TRBD2 matching 7 bases. CDR1 and CDR2 (germline): DFQATT, SNEGSKA (reference sequence). CDR3 length: 14 amino acids. After removal of 2 bases from V and 2 bases from J, the junction contained 6 bases not matched to a gene. CDR3 residues: CSARMQRGPYEQYF. CDR3 nucleotide sequence: TGCAGTGCTAGAATGCAGCGGGGCCCCTACGAGCAGTACTTC.

This clonotype has only a few counts. The V call is TRBV11-1, the J call TRBJ2-4; D might be TRBD1 or TRBD2, each matching 5 bases. Germline V gene data show CDR1 as SGHAT and CDR2 as FQDESV (reference sequence). This CDR3 has 13 residues. Trimming cost V 5 bases and J 7 bases, with 12 bases left between them. The CDR3 DNA follows: TGTGCCAGCAGCCGGGTTGAGGGGAACATTCAGTACTTC. Translation gives CASSRVEGNIQYF.

The chain recombines TRBV20-1 with TRBJ1-5, with D uncertain. This CDR3 has 21 residues. The V and J ends lost 1 base and 0 bases respectively, with 28 bases between them. Looked up from germline, CDR1 is DFQATT and CDR2 is SNEGSKA (reference sequence). CDR3 loop: CSARGNPAGQEDGYSNQPQHF. CDR3 nucleotides: TGCAGTGCTAGAGGCAACCCGGCCGGGCAGGAGGACGGTTATAGCAATCAGCCCCAGCATTTT.

In this sample, this clonotype turned up a few times. The J gene is TRBJ2-5, the V gene TRBV5-1; no clear D gene. CDR1 SGHRS and CDR2 YFSETQ come from the germline V gene. V lost 1 base and J 3 bases, leaving 10 bases between the germline ends. This CDR3 has 14 amino acids. The CDR3 region has the DNA TGCGCCAGCAGCTTGATGAGGCGAGAAGAGACCCAGTACTTC. This gives the protein CASSLMRREETQYF.

The chain has TRBV27 and TRBJ2-3; 9 bases line up with TRBD2. V dropped 6 bases and J dropped 5; count of bases not matched to a gene: 9. Germline V lookup: CDR1 MNHEY, CDR2 SMNVEV (reference sequence). CDR3 length: 15 residues. The CDR3 is CASRFIAGDKDTQYF. The CDR3 DNA sequence: TGTGCCAGCAGATTTATAGCGGGAGATAAAGATACGCAGTATTTT.

This clonotype occurred a few times. The rearrangement joins TRBV28 to TRBJ2-7; D gene ambiguous. The CDR3 has 17 residues. The V end lost 7 bases, the J end lost 4 bases, and 26 bases lay between the germline ends. Germline CDR1 MDHEN, CDR2 SYDVKM. CDR3 bases: TGTGCCAGCAACTCCTTTGGGTTGCAGCTAGGGAAGTACGAGCAGTACTTC. Amino acid sequence: CASNSFGLQLGKYEQYF. Using reference TRBV28 and TRBJ2-7 for the parts outside the CDR3, the full variable domain is DVKVTQSSRYLVKRTGEKVFLECVQDMDHENMFWYRQDPGLGLRLIYFSYDVKMKEKGDIPEGYSVSREKKERFSLILESASTNQTSMYLCASNSFGLQLGKYEQYFGPGTRLTVT.

This clonotype has a handful of counts. V gene TRBV20-1 combines with J gene TRBJ2-1; D is possibly TRBD1 (6 bases). The germline CDR1 and CDR2 sequences are DFQATT and SNEGSKA (reference sequence). This CDR3 contains 17 residues. V lost 0 bases, J lost 0 bases, and 15 bases lay in between. The CDR3 loop reads CSARDYQGQSSYNEQFF. DNA for the CDR3: TGCAGTGCTAGAGATTACCAGGGGCAAAGCTCCTACAATGAGCAGTTCTTC.

A few counts support this clonotype. The rearrangement uses TRBV24-1 and TRBJ2-3; a weak D match, TRBD1 (6 bases). Germline-derived CDR1 and CDR2 are KGHDR and SFDVKD. The length of the CDR3 is 16 residues. Trimming cost V 3 bases and J 1 base, with 13 bases left between them. CDR3 sequence reads: CATSDPQGVGTDTQYF. CDR3 coding DNA: TGTGCCACCAGTGATCCACAGGGTGTTGGCACAGATACGCAGTATTTT.

The sample holds many counts of this clonotype. V is TRBV19 and J is TRBJ2-6; D gene uncertain. The germline V gene encodes CDR1 LNHDA and CDR2 SQIVND (reference sequence). There are 15 residues in the CDR3. Trimming shortened V by 5 bases and J by 2 bases, and 10 bases separated the two germline ends. The CDR3 loop is CASSPGFAGANVLTF. The CDR3 DNA sequence: TGTGCCAGTAGTCCAGGATTCGCTGGGGCCAACGTCCTGACTTTC.

This clonotype was recorded many times. The chain carries TRBV5-6 and TRBJ2-1; TRBD2 matches 10 bases. The CDR3 is 17 residues long. Unmatched junction bases numbered 10, after V lost 0 bases and J lost 7 bases. The germline gives CDR1 SGHDT, CDR2 YYEEEE. The CDR3 DNA follows: TGTGCCAGCAGCTTGGCTAGCGGGAGTCCCTCACAGAATGAGCAGTTCTTC. Protein product: CASSLASGSPSQNEQFF.

To note about this clonotype: Given a much more abundant clone one base away, this may be a read error. The gene calls are TRBV5-1 and TRBJ1-1, with 8 bases aligning to TRBD1. CDR1 SGHRS and CDR2 YFSETQ come from the germline V gene. Trimming took 5 bases from V and 1 from J; bases not matched to a gene: 4. The CDR3 is made up of 14 amino acids. CDR3 coding DNA: TGCGCCAGCAGGTTCGGACAGGGGAACACTGAAGCTTTCTTT. As protein: CASRFGQGNTEAFF.